This T cell receptor (beta chain) was obtained from a study of T-cell reconstitution after alpha-beta-depleted transplantation in children. The TCRbeta library was prepared with unique molecular identifiers. TCRdb independently ran MiXCR on the PCR reads; one entry per CDR3 protein. The sample has hundreds of thousands of distinct CDR3 sequences; roughly 15% are singletons. This clonotype was observed at least ten times. This TCR was recovered from a human donor who donated a stem cell graft to a child with acute myeloid leukemia. The input for sequencing was PBMCs from the stem cell graft donor, taken from the stem cell graft.

The CDR3 coding sequence is TGTGCCACCAGTGATCCTGGGACAACCGGTACGCAGTATTTT. Its protein product is CATSDPGTTGTQYF. The chain recombines TRBV24-1 with TRBJ2-3; perhaps TRBD1 as D (6 bases). V was pared by 3 bases and J by 8 bases, with 14 bases between. CDR1 is KGHDR, CDR2 SFDVKD, per germline. The CDR3 loop spans 14 amino acids.